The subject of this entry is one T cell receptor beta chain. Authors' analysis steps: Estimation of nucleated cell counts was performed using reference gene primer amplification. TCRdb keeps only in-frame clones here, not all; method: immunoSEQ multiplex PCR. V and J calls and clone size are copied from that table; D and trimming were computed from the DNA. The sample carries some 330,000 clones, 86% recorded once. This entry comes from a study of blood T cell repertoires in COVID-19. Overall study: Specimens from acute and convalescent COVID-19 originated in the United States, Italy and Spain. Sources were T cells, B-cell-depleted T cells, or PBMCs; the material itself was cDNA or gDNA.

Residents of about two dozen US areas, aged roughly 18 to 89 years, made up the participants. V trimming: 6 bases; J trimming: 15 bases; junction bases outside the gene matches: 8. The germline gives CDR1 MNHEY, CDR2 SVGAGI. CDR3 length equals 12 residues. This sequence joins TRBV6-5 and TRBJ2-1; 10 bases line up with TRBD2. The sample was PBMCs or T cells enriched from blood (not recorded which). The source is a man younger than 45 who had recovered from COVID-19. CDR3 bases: TGTGCCAGCAGAGCGGGGGGGGCCGGGTCGTTCTTC. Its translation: CASRAGGAGSFF.